This TCR beta chain was sequenced in a study of T-cell memory formation after mild COVID-19. Looking at the study overall: Clustering of TCRs was largely donor specific. Study-wide results and caveats: The study found balanced CD4/CD8 in clones contracting day 15 to 85 and a CD4+ lean in later expanders. SARS-CoV-2 specificity was not confirmed for second-wave clones peaking on day 37. CD4+ contracting clones lay mainly in CM and EM, CD8+ ones in EMRA.

This CDR3 has 14 amino acids. Germline lookup yields CDR1 SGHTA and CDR2 FQGNSA. Unmatched junction bases numbered 4, after V lost 5 bases and J lost 4 bases. Details on this clonotype: Its antigen remains unknown.

Each CDR3 protein is one row after TCRdb ran MiXCR on the 5' RACE reads. The repertoire has fewer than 50,000 distinct CDR3 sequences, around 10% of them found once; the top ten carry about 24%. This sequence was found in a man younger than 35 who had mild COVID-19 (a few samples of this study predate the infection). Cell type and time point are not known. The V gene is TRBV7-2, the J gene TRBJ1-1; 10 bases agree with TRBD1. The specimen sequenced was PBMCs or a T cell subset sorted from them (not recorded which). In nucleotides, the CDR3 is TGTGCCAGCAGCCGCGGGACAGGGGTCACTGAAGCTTTCTTT. It is translated as CASSRGTGVTEAFF.